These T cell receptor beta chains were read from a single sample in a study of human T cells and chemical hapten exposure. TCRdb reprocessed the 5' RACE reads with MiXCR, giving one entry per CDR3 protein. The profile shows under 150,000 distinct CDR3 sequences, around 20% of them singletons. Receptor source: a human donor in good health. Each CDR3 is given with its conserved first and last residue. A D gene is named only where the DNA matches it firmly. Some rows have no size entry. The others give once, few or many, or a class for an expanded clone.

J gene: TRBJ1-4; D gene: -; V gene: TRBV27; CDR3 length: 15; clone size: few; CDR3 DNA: TGTGCCAGCAGTTGGGGCGGACAGTCTAATGAAAAACTGTTTTTT; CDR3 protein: CASSWGGQSNEKLFF
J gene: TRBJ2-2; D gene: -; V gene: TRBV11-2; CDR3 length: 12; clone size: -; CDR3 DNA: TGTGCCAGCAGCTTAGGATACGGGGAGCTGTTTTTT; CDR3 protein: CASSLGYGELFF
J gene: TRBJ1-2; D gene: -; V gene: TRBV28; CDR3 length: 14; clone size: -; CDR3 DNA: TGTGCCAGCAGTTTAATCTCTGGGGTACGAGGCTACACCTTC; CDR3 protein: CASSLISGVRGYTF
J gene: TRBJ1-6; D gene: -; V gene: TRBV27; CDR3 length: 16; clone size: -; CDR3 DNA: TGTGCCAGCAGTCTATGGGACGGTGGCATTAATTCACCCCTCCACTTT; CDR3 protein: CASSLWDGGINSPLHF
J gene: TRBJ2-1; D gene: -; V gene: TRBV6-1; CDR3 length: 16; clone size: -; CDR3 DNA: TGTGCCAGCAGTGAAGCGGGGACCGCCCCATCCAATGAGCAGTTCTTC; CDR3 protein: CASSEAGTAPSNEQFF
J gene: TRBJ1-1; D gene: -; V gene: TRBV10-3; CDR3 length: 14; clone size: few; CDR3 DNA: TGTGCCACAAAGGGGTGGGACCCGAACACTGAAGCTTTCTTT; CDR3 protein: CATKGWDPNTEAFF
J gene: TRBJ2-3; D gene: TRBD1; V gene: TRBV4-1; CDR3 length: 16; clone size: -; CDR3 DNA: TGCGCCAGCAGCTCCCTGACAGGGGGAAGGACAGATACGCAGTATTTT; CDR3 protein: CASSSLTGGRTDTQYF
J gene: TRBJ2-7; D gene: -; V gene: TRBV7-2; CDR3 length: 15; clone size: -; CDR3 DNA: TGTGCCAGCAGCGTCGGGGACTGGAGCTCCTACGAGCAGTACTTC; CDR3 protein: CASSVGDWSSYEQYF
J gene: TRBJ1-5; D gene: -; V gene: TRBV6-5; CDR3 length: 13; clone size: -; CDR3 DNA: TGTGCCAGCAGTCCCGGACTCCTACAGCCCCAGCATTTT; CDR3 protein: CASSPGLLQPQHF
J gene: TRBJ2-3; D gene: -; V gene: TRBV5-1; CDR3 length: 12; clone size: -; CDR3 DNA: TGCGCCAGCAGCTTGGGTTCAGATACGCAGTATTTT; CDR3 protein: CASSLGSDTQYF
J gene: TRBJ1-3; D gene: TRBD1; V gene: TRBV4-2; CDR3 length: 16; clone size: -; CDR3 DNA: TGTGCCAGCAGCCCACCGGGACAGCGCTCTGGAAACACCATATATTTT; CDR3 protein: CASSPPGQRSGNTIYF
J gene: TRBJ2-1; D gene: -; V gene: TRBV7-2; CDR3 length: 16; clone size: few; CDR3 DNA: TGTGCCAGCAGCTTAGTCCTAGGACTAAAGCTAGGCGAGCAGTTCTTC; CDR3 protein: CASSLVLGLKLGEQFF
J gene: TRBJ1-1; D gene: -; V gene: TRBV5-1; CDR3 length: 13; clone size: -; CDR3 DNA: TGCGCCAGCAGCGGTACAGCGAACACTGAAGCTTTCTTT; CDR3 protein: CASSGTANTEAFF
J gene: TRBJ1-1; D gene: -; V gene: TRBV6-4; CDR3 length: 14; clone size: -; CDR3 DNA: TGTGCCAGCAAAACAACTCAGGTTAACACTGAAGCTTTCTTT; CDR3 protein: CASKTTQVNTEAFF
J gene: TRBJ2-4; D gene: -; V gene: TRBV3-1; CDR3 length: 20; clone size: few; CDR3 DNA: TGTGCCAGCAGCCAAGATCGGGGGTGGCTGGGGTCCCCTACCAAAAACATTCAGTACTTC; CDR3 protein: CASSQDRGWLGSPTKNIQYF
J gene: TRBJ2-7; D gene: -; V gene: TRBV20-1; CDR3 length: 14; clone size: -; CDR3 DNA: TGCAGTGTTATTCCAATCCAGGTGGGCTACGAGCAGTACTTC; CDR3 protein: CSVIPIQVGYEQYF
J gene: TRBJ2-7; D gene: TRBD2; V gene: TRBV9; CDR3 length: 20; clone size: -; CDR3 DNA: TGTGCCAGCAGTCGAACCCCGGGACTAGCGGGAGGGCCAAGTTCGGACGAGCAGTACTTC; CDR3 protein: CASSRTPGLAGGPSSDEQYF
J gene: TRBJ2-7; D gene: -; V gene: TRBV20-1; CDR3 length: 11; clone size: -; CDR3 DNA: TGCAGCGGTACTTCCTCCTACGAGCAGTACTTC; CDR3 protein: CSGTSSYEQYF
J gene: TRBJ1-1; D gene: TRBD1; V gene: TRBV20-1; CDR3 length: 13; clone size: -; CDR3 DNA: TGCAGTTTACGACAGGGGTCGAACACTGAAGCTTTCTTT; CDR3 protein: CSLRQGSNTEAFF
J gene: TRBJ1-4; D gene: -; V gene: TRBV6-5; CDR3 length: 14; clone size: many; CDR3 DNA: TGTGCCAGCAGTTACGGGCAGGGCGGTGAAAAACTGTTTTTT; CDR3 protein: CASSYGQGGEKLFF
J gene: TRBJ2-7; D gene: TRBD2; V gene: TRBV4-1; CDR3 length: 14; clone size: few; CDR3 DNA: TGCGCCAGCCAGCTAGTAGCGGGAGGGTCCGAGCAGTACTTC; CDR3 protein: CASQLVAGGSEQYF
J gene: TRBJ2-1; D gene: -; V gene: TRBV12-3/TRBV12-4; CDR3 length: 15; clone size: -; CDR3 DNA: TGTGCCAGCAGCCGAGGCGGGACCCTACGCAATGAGCAGTTCTTC; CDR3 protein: CASSRGGTLRNEQFF
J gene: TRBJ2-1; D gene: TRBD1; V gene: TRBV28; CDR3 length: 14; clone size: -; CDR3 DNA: TGTGCCAGCATTTCGGACAGGGACTACAATGAGCAGTTCTTC; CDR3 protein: CASISDRDYNEQFF
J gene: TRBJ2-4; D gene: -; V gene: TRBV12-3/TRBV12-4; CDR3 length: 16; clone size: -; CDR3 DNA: TGTGCCAGCAGTTTAGACGCCAGGGTTGGCAAAAACATTCAGTACTTC; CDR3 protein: CASSLDARVGKNIQYF
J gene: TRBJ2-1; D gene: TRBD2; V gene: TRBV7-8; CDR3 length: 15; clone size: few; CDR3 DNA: TGTGCCAGCAGCAGGACTAGCGGGATAAGCAATGAGCAGTTCTTC; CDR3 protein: CASSRTSGISNEQFF
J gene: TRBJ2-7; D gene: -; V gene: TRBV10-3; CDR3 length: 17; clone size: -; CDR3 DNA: TGTGCCATCAGTGAGTCGATTTTGCGGGGCAACGGCGGCGAGCAGTACTTC; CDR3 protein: CAISESILRGNGGEQYF
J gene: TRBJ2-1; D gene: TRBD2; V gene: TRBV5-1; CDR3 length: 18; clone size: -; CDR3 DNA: TGCGCCAGCAGCAGGGGACTAGCCATACGAGCCGCCGACAATGAGCAGTTCTTC; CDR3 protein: CASSRGLAIRAADNEQFF
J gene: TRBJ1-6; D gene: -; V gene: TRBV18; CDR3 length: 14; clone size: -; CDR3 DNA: TGTGCCAGCTCACCGGAAAAGGTCCGGTCACCCCTCCACTTT; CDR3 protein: CASSPEKVRSPLHF
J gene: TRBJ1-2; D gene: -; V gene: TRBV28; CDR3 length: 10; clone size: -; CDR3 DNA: TGTGCCAGCAGTTTCCAAGGCTACACCTTC; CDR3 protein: CASSFQGYTF
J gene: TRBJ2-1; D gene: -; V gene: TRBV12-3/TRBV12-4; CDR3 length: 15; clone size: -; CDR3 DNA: TGTGCCAGCAGGTCACTGAAGAGCTCCTACAATGAGCAGTTCTTC; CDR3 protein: CASRSLKSSYNEQFF
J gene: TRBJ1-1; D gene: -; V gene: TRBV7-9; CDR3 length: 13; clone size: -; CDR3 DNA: TGTGCCAGCACCCTCCCGGACAGCACTGAAGCTTTCTTT; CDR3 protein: CASTLPDSTEAFF
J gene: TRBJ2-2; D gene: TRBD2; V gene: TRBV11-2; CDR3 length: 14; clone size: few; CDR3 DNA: TGTGCCAGCAGCTTGGCGGGAGTCCCCGGGGAGCTGTTTTTT; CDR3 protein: CASSLAGVPGELFF
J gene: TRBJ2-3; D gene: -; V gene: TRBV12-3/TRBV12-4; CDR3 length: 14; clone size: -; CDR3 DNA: TGTGCCAGCAGTTTATTCCAGAGCACAGATACGCAGTATTTT; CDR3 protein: CASSLFQSTDTQYF
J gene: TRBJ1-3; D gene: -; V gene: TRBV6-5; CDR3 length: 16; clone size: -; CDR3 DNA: TGTGCCAGCACCTCGCAGGGGTCGAGCTCTGGAAACACCATATATTTT; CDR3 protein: CASTSQGSSSGNTIYF
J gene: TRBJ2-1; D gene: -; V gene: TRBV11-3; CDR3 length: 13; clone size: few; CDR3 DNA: TGTGCCAGCAGCTTAGATAGGACCAATGAGCAGTTCTTC; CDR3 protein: CASSLDRTNEQFF
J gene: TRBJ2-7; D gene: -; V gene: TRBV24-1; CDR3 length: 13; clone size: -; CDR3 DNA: TGTGCCACCTCCCCCGCAGGGTCCTACGAGCAGTACTTC; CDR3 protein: CATSPAGSYEQYF
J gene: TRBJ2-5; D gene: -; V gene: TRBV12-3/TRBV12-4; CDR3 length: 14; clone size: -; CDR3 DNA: TGTGCCAGCAGTTTACACGGCGGAGGGGAGACCCAGTACTTC; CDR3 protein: CASSLHGGGETQYF
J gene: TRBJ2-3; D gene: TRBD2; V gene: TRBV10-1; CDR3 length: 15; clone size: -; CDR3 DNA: TGCGCCAGCAGTGCATCCAAGGGAGGGGCAGATACGCAGTATTTT; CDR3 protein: CASSASKGGADTQYF
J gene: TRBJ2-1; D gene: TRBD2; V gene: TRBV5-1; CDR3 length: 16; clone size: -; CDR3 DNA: TGCGCCAGCAGCTGGACTAGCGGGACAGCCTACAATGAGCAGTTCTTC; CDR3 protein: CASSWTSGTAYNEQFF
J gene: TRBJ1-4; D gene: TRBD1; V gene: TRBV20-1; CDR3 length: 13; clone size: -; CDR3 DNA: TGCAGTGCGCTCGGACAGGGGGCTGAAAAACTGTTTTTT; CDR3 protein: CSALGQGAEKLFF
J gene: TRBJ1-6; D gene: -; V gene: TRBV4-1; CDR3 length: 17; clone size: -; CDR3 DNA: TGCGCCAGCAGCCAAGATAGAGGTTTCCCTAATGGTTCACCCCTCCACTTT; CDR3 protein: CASSQDRGFPNGSPLHF
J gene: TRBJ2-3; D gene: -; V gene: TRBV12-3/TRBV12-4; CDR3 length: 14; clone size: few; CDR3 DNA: TGTGCCAGCAGTCGCTCGGGATACACAGATACGCAGTATTTT; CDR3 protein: CASSRSGYTDTQYF
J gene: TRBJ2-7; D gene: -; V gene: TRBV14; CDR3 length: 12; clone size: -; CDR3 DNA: TGTGCCAGCAGCCAAGTGGTTTACGAGCAGTACTTC; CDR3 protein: CASSQVVYEQYF
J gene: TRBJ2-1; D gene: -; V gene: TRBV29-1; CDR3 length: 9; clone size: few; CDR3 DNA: TGCAGCGTGGGGGATGAGCAGTTCTTC; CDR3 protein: CSVGDEQFF
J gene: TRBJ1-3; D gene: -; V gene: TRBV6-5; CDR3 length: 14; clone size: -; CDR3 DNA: TGTGCCAGCAGTTTAGGCGGGTCTGGAAACACCATATATTTT; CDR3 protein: CASSLGGSGNTIYF
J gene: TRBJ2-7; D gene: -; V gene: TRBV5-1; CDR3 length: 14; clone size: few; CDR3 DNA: TGCGCCAGCAGCCCCCGAAGCCTCGACTACGAGCAGTACTTC; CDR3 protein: CASSPRSLDYEQYF
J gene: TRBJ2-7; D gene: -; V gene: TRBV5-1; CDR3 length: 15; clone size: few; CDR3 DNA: TGCGCCAGCAGCCCAGCCACAGGCTCCGCCTACGAGCAGTACTTC; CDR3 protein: CASSPATGSAYEQYF
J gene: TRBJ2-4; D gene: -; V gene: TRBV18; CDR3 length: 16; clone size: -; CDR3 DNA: TGTGCCAGCTCAGCAGCCTTCGGGATTCCCAAAAACATTCAGTACTTC; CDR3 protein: CASSAAFGIPKNIQYF
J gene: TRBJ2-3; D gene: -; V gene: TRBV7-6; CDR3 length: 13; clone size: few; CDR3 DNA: TGTGCCAGCAGCCGGGGCTATACAGATACGCAGTATTTT; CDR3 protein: CASSRGYTDTQYF
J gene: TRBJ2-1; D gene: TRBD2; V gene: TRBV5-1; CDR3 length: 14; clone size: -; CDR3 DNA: TGCGCCAGCAGCACGGGGGGCGGGAGGTTTGAGCAGTTCTTC; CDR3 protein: CASSTGGGRFEQFF
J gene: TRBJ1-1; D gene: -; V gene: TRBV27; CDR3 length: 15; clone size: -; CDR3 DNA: TGTGCCAGCAGTAGGCTGTTGGGGCCAAACACTGAAGCTTTCTTT; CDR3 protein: CASSRLLGPNTEAFF
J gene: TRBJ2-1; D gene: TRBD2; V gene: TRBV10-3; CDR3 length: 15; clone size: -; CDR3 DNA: TGTGCCATCAGGGACTCCAATGGGGGGGGCAATGAGCAGTTCTTC; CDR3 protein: CAIRDSNGGGNEQFF
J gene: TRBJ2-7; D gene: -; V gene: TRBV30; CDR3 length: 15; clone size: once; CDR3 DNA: TGTGCCTGGAGTGTTCCCCGGATAGGTCCCTACGAGCAGTACTTC; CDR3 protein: CAWSVPRIGPYEQYF
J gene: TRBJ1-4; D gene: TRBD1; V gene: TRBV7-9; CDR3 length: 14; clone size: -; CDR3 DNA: TGTGCCAGCAGCTTAGCGCGGGACAGCGAAAAACTGTTTTTT; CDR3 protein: CASSLARDSEKLFF
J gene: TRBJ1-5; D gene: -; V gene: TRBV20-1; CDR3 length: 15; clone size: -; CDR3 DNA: TGCAGTGCTAGTGTGGCAGGGGATGGCAATCAGCCCCAGCATTTT; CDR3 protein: CSASVAGDGNQPQHF
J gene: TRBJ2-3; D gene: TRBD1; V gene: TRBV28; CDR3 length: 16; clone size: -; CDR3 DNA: TGTGCCAGCAGTTCCGGTAGGGGGCCGAGGACAGATACGCAGTATTTT; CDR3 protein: CASSSGRGPRTDTQYF
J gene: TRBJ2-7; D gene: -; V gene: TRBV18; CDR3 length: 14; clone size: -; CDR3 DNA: TGTGCCAGCTCACCGGTACAGGACGCTTACGAGCAGTACTTC; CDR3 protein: CASSPVQDAYEQYF
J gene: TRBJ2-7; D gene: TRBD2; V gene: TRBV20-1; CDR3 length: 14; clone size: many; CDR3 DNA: TGCAGTGCAACCAAAGCGGGAGGGAACTACGAGCAGTACTTC; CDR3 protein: CSATKAGGNYEQYF
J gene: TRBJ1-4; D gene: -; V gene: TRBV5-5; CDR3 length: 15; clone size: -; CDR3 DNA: TGTGCCAGCAGCTTGGGGGCAGGCCTGAATGAAAAACTGTTTTTT; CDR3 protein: CASSLGAGLNEKLFF